This passage covers 23 T cell receptor beta chains from one sample sequenced in a study of Ad26.COV2.S vaccination and SARS-CoV-2 variants. Assay used: immunoSEQ multiplex PCR; TCRdb lists only in-frame clones, some missing. The sample gives fewer than 500,000 clones, around 90% of which show up once; around 4.2% is in the top ten. Treatment denoted: 15 to 20 received Ad26.COV2.S at low or high dose, single or two shots; 5 received placebo; per-sample allocation not given. At day 63 after the first vaccine or placebo injection, samples were drawn. Sequenced material: peripheral blood, taken in a trial of Ad26.COV2.S vaccine versus placebo. Receptors were obtained from a person between 18 and 65 years old who received the Ad26.COV2.S COVID-19 vaccine or a placebo.

The genes are TRBV6-2 or TRBV6-3 and TRBJ1-6; D is undetermined. This CDR3 spans 15 amino acids. CDR1 is MNHEY and CDR2 is SVGEGT in the germline V gene. V lost 5 bases and J lost 10, with 18 bases in between. CDR3 nucleotide sequence: TGTGCCAGCAGTCCACACGGGGATGCTTCCTCACCCCTCCACTTT. Its translation is CASSPHGDASSPLHF.

A single count supports this clone. This chain joins TRBV5-4 and TRBJ1-3; 8 bases are shared with TRBD1. V was clipped by 3 bases and J by 4 bases; unmatched bases: 6. Germline CDR1 SGHNT, CDR2 YYREEE (reference sequence). The CDR3 is 15 residues long. CDR3 in amino acids: CASSSPTGDGNTIYF. The CDR3 DNA reads as TGTGCCAGCAGCTCACCGACAGGGGACGGAAACACCATATATTTT.

The chain uses TRBV29-1 and TRBJ2-7; a weak D match, TRBD1 (5 bases). This CDR3 has 15 residues. Trimming shortened V by 0 bases and J by 3 bases, and 15 bases separated the two germline ends. Germline V lookup: CDR1 SQVTM, CDR2 ANQGSEA. The CDR3 DNA sequence: TGCAGCGTTGAAGATCGAGAAGGGGTCTACTACGAGCAGTACTTC. Translating it yields CSVEDREGVYYEQYF.

A single count supports this clone. V is TRBV27 and J is TRBJ1-6; tentative D call: TRBD1 (6 bases). The CDR3 is 14 amino acids. The V gene lost 3 bases and the J gene lost 8 bases, with 11 bases spanning the gap. Germline V gene lookup returns CDR1 MNHEY and CDR2 SMNVEV (reference sequence). The CDR3 is CASSFGGRDSPLHF. Written as DNA, the CDR3 is TGTGCCAGCAGTTTTGGGGGGCGGGATTCACCCCTCCACTTT.

The chain recombines TRBV5-1 with TRBJ2-7; D uncertain. CDR1 and CDR2 from the germline V gene are SGHRS and YFSETQ. The germline V and J ends were trimmed by 0 bases and 4 bases, with 11 bases remaining between them. This CDR3 has 14 residues. The CDR3 DNA is TGCGCCAGCAGCTTGGGCAGGAGTGGTTACGAGCAGTACTTC. Protein product: CASSLGRSGYEQYF.

The V call is TRBV18, the J call TRBJ2-1, with D unresolved. Deletions cut 0 bases from V and 10 bases from J, with 7 bases between. This CDR3 comprises 12 residues. CDR1 and CDR2 (germline): KGHSH, LQKENI. The CDR3 DNA reads TGTGCCAGCTCACCACCTTCAAGAGAGCAGTTCTTC. Translation gives CASSPPSREQFF.

The rearrangement joins TRBV5-1 to TRBJ2-1, with D perhaps matching TRBD1 (5 bases). V gave up 4 bases and J gave up 3 bases, with 14 bases separating them. The germline gives CDR1 SGHRS, CDR2 YFSETQ. The CDR3 extends over 15 amino acids. The CDR3 bases are TGCGCCAGCAGCCCGGAAGGGGTAGTCTACAATGAGCAGTTCTTC. Protein product: CASSPEGVVYNEQFF.

The genes are TRBV2 and TRBJ2-2; perhaps TRBD1 as D (6 bases). This CDR3 is built from 13 residues. Germline loops: CDR1 SNHLY, CDR2 FYNNEI. V lost 4 bases and J 7 bases, leaving 10 bases between the germline ends. CDR3 nucleotides: TGTGCCAGCAGTGGGCAGGGGATCGGGGAGCTGTTTTTT. This encodes CASSGQGIGELFF.

V gene TRBV27 combines with J gene TRBJ2-5, with D unresolved. The ends were cut back, 6 bases at V and 2 bases at J, with 16 bases in the middle. This CDR3 has 15 residues. CDR1 is MNHEY and CDR2 is SMNVEV in the germline V gene (reference sequence). Here the CDR3 reads CASSRKYAEQETQYF. DNA for the CDR3: TGTGCCAGCAGCCGAAAGTATGCCGAGCAAGAGACCCAGTACTTC.

The rearrangement uses TRBV12-3 or TRBV12-4 and TRBJ1-6; D is ambiguous. V lost 6 bases and J lost 10, with 10 bases in between. The CDR3 spans 12 residues. The CDR3 region is CASSRARSPLHF. CDR3 in DNA: TGTGCCAGCAGCCGCGCCCGCTCACCCCTCCACTTT.

This clone was found a few times. The genes are TRBV7-9 and TRBJ1-6; D unresolved. The CDR3 runs 13 residues. The germline CDR1 and CDR2 sequences are SEHNR and FQNEAQ (reference sequence). The germline V and J ends were trimmed by 1 base and 11 bases, with 9 bases remaining between them. The CDR3 nucleotides are TGTGCCAGCAGCTTAGAAGGTGTAACACCCCTCCACTTT. Residues: CASSLEGVTPLHF.

The chain has TRBV18 and TRBJ1-5; the D is unclear. The CDR3 extends over 13 amino acids. Between the trimmed V and J ends, which lost 3 bases and 5 bases, there was a span of 8 bases. Germline CDR1 KGHSH, CDR2 LQKENI. CDR3 in amino acids: CASSPLTDQPQHF. CDR3 sequence (DNA): TGTGCCAGCTCACCCTTGACGGATCAGCCCCAGCATTTT.

The chain couples TRBV7-3 to TRBJ2-1, with a possible D match to TRBD1 (5 bases). CDR3 length equals 13 residues. Germline V CDR1 and CDR2: SGHTA, FQGTGA. With 5 bases removed from V and 5 bases from J, the gap between germline ends came to 10 bases. Written as DNA, the CDR3 is TGTGCCAGCAGCACGACAGTTAACAATGAGCAGTTCTTC. Protein product: CASSTTVNNEQFF.

The chain employs TRBV4-1 and TRBJ1-4, with D tentatively TRBD1 (5 bases). The length of the CDR3 is 16 residues. Germline values: CDR1 MGHRA, CDR2 YSYEKL. V was cut by 4 bases and J by 0 bases, with 12 bases left in between. The CDR3 nucleotides are TGCGCCAGCAGCCGAGTATCGACAGCAACTAATGAAAAACTGTTTTTT. It yields the protein CASSRVSTATNEKLFF.

The V call is TRBV23-1, the J call TRBJ2-1; D remains unclear. TRBV23-1 is noted as an ORF with a role that remains uncertain. This CDR3 contains 14 residues. The V end lost 4 bases, the J end lost 1 base, and 8 bases lay between the germline ends. The CDR3 reads CASSRKTSYNEQFF. CDR3 sequence (DNA): TGCGCCAGCAGTCGGAAAACATCCTACAATGAGCAGTTCTTC.

This clone came up once. The V call is TRBV3-1 (or the pseudogene TRBV3-2), the J call TRBJ2-1, with TRBD2 matching 10 bases. The CDR3 is 14 amino acids. Germline V CDR1 and CDR2: LGHDT, YNNKEL (reference sequence). With 4 bases clipped from V and 6 bases from J, the junction kept 3 bases outside the gene matches. The CDR3 region is CASSPSGSSNEQFF. In DNA form, the CDR3 reads TGTGCCAGCAGCCCTAGCGGGAGCTCCAATGAGCAGTTCTTC.

This clone was seen just once. The chain is built from TRBV9 and TRBJ1-2, with D uncertain. The V gene's germline CDR1 is SGDLS and CDR2 YYNGEE. The CDR3 spans 15 residues. V lost 0 bases to trimming and J lost 6 bases, with 15 bases between them. CDR3 protein: CASSVVGTSSNGYTF. The DNA for the CDR3 is TGTGCCAGCAGCGTAGTCGGCACCTCCTCCAATGGCTACACCTTC.

As DNA, the CDR3 is TGTGCCAGCAGTTGGGGGGGTTACCAAGAGACCCAGTACTTC. Amino acid sequence: CASSWGGYQETQYF. The chain has TRBV6-5 and TRBJ2-5; 7 nucleotides agree with TRBD2. This CDR3 spans 14 amino acids. V gave up 4 bases and J gave up 0 bases; unmatched junction bases: 2. Germline lookup yields CDR1 MNHEY and CDR2 SVGAGI.

The chain combines TRBV7-6 with TRBJ2-1, with 8 bases matching TRBD2. Germline CDR1 is SGHVS and CDR2 is FNYEAQ. CDR3 length equals 16 residues. After removal of 2 bases from V and 8 bases from J, the junction contained 11 bases not matched to a gene. In DNA, the CDR3 is TGTGCCAGCAGCTTACCCAGCGGGAGAGGGCGGCATGAGCAGTTCTTC. This encodes CASSLPSGRGRHEQFF.

This clone occurred a few times. The rearrangement uses TRBV7-9 and TRBJ1-1; 7 nucleotides match TRBD1. In germline, CDR1 is SEHNR, CDR2 FQNEAQ (reference sequence). The J segment lost 4 bases and the V segment lost 2 bases, leaving 4 bases of the junction unmatched. There are 14 residues in the CDR3. The DNA of the CDR3 is TGTGCCAGCAGCTTAAAGGGGGCGAGCACTGAAGCTTTCTTT. This gives the protein CASSLKGASTEAFF.

V is TRBV30 and J is TRBJ2-1, with D unclear. Germline loops: CDR1 GTSNPN, CDR2 SVGIG (reference sequence). With 2 bases removed from V and 8 bases from J, the gap between germline ends came to 16 bases. The CDR3 contains 14 residues. For the CDR3, the DNA is TGTGCCTGGAGTTCTAGAGGATTTGTCGATGAGCAGTTCTTC. Its translation is CAWSSRGFVDEQFF.

This clone was seen repeatedly, ten times or more. The J gene is TRBJ2-2, the V gene TRBV3-1 (or the pseudogene TRBV3-2); D ambiguous. The V end lost 1 base, the J end lost 6 bases, and 3 bases lay between the germline ends. Looked up from germline, CDR1 is LGHDT and CDR2 is YNNKEL (reference sequence). The CDR3 spans 12 residues. Here the CDR3 reads CASSQAAGELFF. The CDR3 DNA sequence: TGTGCCAGCAGCCAAGCTGCCGGGGAGCTGTTTTTT.

J is TRBJ1-1 and V is TRBV15; D remains unclear. Germline loops: CDR1 LNHNV, CDR2 YYDKDF (reference sequence). Trimming pared 0 bases from V and 9 bases from J, leaving 5 bases between. There are 11 residues in the CDR3. The CDR3 DNA follows: TGTGCCACCAGCAGAGATGGAAAAGCTTTCTTT. Translated, it gives CATSRDGKAFF.